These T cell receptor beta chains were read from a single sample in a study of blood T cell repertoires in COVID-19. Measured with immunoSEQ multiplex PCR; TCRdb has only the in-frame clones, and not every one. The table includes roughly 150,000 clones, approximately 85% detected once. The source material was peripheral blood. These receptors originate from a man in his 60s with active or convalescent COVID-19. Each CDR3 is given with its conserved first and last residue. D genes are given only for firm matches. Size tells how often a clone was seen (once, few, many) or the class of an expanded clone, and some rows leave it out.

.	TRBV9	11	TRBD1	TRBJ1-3	CASSDRDRLYF	TGTGCCAGCAGCGACCGGGACAGACTATATTTT
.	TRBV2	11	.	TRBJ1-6	CASLYNSPLHF	TGTGCCAGTTTATATAATTCACCCCTCCACTTT
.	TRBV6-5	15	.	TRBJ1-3	CASSSPGSSGNTIYF	TGTGCCAGCAGTTCCCCTGGGAGCTCTGGAAACACCATATATTTT
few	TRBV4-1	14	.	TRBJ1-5	CASSQAGNSQPQHF	TGCGCCAGCAGCCAAGCTGGCAATTCACAGCCCCAGCATTTT
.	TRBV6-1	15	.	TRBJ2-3	CASSDPLSITDTQYF	TGTGCCAGCAGTGACCCCTTATCTATCACAGATACGCAGTATTTT
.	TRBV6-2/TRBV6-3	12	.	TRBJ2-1	CASSQGYDEQFF	TGTGCCAGCAGTCAGGGATACGATGAGCAGTTCTTC
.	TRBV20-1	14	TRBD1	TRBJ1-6	CSASRGQEDSPLHF	TGCAGTGCCAGTCGAGGACAGGAGGATTCACCCCTCCACTTT
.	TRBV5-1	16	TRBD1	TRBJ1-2	CASSFGQGASMGGYTF	TGCGCCAGCAGCTTCGGTCAGGGGGCCTCAATGGGTGGCTACACCTTC
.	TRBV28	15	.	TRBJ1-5	CASSLGRGEAQPQHF	TGTGCCAGCAGTTTGGGCAGGGGAGAGGCTCAGCCCCAGCATTTT
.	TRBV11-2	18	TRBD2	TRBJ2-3	CASSSRTSGPGSTDTQYF	TGTGCCAGCAGCTCCAGGACTAGCGGGCCGGGAAGCACAGATACGCAGTATTTT
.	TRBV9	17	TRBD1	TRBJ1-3	CASSVRDRGHSGNTIYF	TGTGCCAGCAGCGTGAGGGACAGGGGGCACTCTGGAAACACCATATATTTT
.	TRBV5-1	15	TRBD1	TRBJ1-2	CASSSGQGQGYGYTF	TGCGCCAGCAGCTCCGGACAGGGCCAGGGCTATGGCTACACCTTC
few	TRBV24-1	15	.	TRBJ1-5	CATKRFTDSNQPQHF	TGTGCCACCAAGCGCTTCACTGATAGCAATCAGCCCCAGCATTTT
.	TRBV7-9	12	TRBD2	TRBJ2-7	CASSLPAGGQYF	TGTGCCAGCAGCTTACCGGCGGGGGGGCAGTACTTC
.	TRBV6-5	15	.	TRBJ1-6	CASSYTTGSNSPLHF	TGTGCCAGCAGTTACACTACAGGGAGTAATTCACCCCTCCACTTT
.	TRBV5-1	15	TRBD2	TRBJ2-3	CASRLAGGDTDTQYF	TGCGCCAGCAGGTTAGCGGGGGGTGACACAGATACGCAGTATTTT
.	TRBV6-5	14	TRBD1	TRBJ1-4	CASSTGGHTEKLFF	TGTGCCAGCAGCACAGGGGGACACACTGAAAAACTGTTTTTT
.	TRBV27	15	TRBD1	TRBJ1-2	CASSLAGQGVDGYTF	TGTGCCAGCAGTTTAGCCGGACAGGGGGTTGATGGCTACACCTTC
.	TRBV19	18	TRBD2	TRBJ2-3	CASSIGRRSGGPTDTQYF	TGTGCCAGTAGTATAGGCCGCCGGAGCGGGGGGCCCACAGATACGCAGTATTTT
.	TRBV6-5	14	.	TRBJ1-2	CASSYSGGNYGYTF	TGTGCCAGCAGTTACTCGGGGGGTAACTATGGCTACACCTTC
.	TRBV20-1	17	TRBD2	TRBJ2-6	CSASLSGGLSGANVLTF	TGCAGTGCTAGTTTGTCGGGAGGGCTTTCTGGGGCCAACGTCCTGACTTTC
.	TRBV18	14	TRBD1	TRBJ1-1	CASSPGQTNTEAFF	TGTGCCAGCTCCCCGGGACAGACGAACACTGAAGCTTTCTTT